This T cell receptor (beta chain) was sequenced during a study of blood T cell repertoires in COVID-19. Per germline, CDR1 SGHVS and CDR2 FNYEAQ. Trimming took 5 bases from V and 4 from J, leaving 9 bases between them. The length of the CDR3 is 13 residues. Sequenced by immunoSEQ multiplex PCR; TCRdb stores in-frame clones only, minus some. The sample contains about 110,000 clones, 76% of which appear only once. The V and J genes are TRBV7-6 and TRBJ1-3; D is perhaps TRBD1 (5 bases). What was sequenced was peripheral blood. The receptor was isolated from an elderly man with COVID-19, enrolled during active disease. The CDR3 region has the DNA TGTGCCAGCAGCCCGGGGGGGGGAAACACCATATATTTT. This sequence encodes CASSPGGGNTIYF.